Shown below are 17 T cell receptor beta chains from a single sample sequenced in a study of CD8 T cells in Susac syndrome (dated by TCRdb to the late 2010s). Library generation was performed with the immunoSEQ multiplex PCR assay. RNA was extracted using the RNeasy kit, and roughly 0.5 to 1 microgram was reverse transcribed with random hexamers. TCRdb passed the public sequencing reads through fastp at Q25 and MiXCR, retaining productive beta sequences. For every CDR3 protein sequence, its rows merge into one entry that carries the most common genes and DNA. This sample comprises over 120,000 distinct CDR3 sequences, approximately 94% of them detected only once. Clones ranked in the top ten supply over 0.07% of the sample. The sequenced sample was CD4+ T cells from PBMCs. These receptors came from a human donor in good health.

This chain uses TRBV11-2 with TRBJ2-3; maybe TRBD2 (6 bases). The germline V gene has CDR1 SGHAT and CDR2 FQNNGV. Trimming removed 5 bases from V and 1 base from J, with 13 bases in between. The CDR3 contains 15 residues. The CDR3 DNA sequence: TGTGCCAGCAGCCCAAGGGGACTTCGCACAGATACGCAGTATTTT. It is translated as CASSPRGLRTDTQYF.

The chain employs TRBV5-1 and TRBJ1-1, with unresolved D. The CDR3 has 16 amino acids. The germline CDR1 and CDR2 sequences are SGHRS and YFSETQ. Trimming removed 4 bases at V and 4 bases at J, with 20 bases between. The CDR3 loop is CASSPEAVTEFTEAFF. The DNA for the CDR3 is TGCGCCAGCAGCCCCGAGGCGGTTACAGAATTCACTGAAGCTTTCTTT.

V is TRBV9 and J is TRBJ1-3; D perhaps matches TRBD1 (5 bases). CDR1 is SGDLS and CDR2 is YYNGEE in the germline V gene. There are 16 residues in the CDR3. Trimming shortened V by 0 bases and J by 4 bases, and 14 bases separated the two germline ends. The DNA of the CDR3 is TGTGCCAGCAGCGTAGGAGTAGGGGCGCTCGGAAACACCATATATTTT. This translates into CASSVGVGALGNTIYF.

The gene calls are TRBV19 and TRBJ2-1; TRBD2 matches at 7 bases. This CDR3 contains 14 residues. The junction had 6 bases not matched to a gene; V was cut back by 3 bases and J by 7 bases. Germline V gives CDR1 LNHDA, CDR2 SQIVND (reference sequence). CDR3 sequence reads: CASSIGGRKNEQFF. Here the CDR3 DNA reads TGTGCCAGTAGTATCGGCGGGAGAAAGAATGAGCAGTTCTTC.

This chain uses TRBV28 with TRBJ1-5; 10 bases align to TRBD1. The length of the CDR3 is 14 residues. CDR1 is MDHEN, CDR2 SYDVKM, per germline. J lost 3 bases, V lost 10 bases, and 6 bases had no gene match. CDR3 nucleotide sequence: TGTGCCACCCCAGGGACAGGGGCCAATCAGCCCCAGCATTTT. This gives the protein CATPGTGANQPQHF.

CDR3 coding DNA: TGCAGTGCTAGTGGTGGATCCACTAAAATCTACGAGCAGTACTTC. Translating gives CSASGGSTKIYEQYF. The chain recombines TRBV20-1 with TRBJ2-7; D is unresolved. Per germline, CDR1 DFQATT and CDR2 SNEGSKA (reference sequence). This CDR3 contains 15 residues. Trimming stripped 3 bases from V and 3 bases from J, with 18 bases between.

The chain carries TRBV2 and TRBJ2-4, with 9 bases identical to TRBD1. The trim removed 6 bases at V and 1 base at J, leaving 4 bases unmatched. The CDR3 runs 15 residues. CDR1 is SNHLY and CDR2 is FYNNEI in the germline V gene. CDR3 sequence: CASRVQGAAKNIQYF. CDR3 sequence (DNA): TGTGCCAGCAGAGTACAGGGGGCCGCCAAAAACATTCAGTACTTC.

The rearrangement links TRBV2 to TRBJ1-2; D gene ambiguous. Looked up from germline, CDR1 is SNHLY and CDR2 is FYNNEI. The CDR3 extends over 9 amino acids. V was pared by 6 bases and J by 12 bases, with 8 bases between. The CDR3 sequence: CASRPPDTF. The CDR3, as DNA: TGTGCCAGCAGGCCTCCAGACACCTTC.

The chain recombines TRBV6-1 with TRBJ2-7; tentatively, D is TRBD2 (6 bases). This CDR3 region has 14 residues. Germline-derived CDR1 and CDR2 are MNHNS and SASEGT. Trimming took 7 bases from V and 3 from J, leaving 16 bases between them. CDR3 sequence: CASNPAGRLYEQYF. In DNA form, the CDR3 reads TGTGCCAGCAACCCAGCAGGGAGGCTCTACGAGCAGTACTTC.

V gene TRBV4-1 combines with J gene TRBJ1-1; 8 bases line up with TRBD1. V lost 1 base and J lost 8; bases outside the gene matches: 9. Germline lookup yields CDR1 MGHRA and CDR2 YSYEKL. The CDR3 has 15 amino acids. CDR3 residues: CASSQGDRGSSEAFF. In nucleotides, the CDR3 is TGCGCCAGCAGCCAAGGCGACAGGGGCTCGTCCGAAGCTTTCTTT.

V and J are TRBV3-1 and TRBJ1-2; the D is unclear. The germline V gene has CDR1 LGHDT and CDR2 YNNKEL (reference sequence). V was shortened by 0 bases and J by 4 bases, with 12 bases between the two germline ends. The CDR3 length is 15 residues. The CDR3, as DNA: TGTGCCAGCAGCCAAGATCTGGGGTTTGGCTATGGCTACACCTTC. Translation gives CASSQDLGFGYGYTF.

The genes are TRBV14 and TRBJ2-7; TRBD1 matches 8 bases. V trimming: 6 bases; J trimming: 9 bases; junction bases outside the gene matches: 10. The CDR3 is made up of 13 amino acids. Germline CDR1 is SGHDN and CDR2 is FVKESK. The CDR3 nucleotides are TGTGCCAGCAGGGGGACAGGCTCGGGTTCGCAGTACTTC. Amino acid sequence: CASRGTGSGSQYF.

CDR3 sequence: CSASPLRREGMHEQFF. CDR3 in DNA: TGCAGTGCTAGCCCCCTTAGGCGGGAGGGTATGCATGAGCAGTTCTTC. This sequence joins TRBV20-1 and TRBJ2-1, with TRBD2 matching 9 bases. The CDR3 contains 16 residues. J gave up 8 bases and V 3 bases, and 14 bases lay outside the gene matches. Germline V gene lookup returns CDR1 DFQATT and CDR2 SNEGSKA (reference sequence).

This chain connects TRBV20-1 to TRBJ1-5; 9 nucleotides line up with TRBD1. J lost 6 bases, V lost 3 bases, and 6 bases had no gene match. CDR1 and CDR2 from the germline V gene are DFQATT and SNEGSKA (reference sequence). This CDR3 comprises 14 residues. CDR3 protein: CSARNDRGTQPQHF. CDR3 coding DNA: TGCAGTGCTAGGAATGACAGGGGGACTCAGCCCCAGCATTTT.

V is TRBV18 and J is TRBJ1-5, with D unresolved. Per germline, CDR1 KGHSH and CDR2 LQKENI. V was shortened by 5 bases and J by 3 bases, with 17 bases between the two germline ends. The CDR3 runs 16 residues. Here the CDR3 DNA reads TGTGCCAGCTCAGCTTTTGGTGGCGGGAACAATCAGCCCCAGCATTTT. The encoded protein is CASSAFGGGNNQPQHF. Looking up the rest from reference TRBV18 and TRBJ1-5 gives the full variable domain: NAGVMQNPRHLVRRRGQEARLRCSPMKGHSHVYWYRQLPEEGLKFMVYLQKENIIDESGMPKERFSAEFPKEGPSILRIQQVVRGDSAAYFCASSAFGGGNNQPQHFGDGTRLSIL.

The CDR3 here is CSAPGTGVEKLFF. CDR3 nucleotide sequence: TGCAGTGCTCCCGGGACAGGGGTTGAAAAACTGTTTTTT. This chain joins TRBV20-1 and TRBJ1-4, with 10 bases that match TRBD1. Germline V gene data show CDR1 as DFQATT and CDR2 as SNEGSKA (reference sequence). V shed 5 bases and J 7 bases; nucleotides not matched to a gene: 4. The CDR3 has 13 amino acids.

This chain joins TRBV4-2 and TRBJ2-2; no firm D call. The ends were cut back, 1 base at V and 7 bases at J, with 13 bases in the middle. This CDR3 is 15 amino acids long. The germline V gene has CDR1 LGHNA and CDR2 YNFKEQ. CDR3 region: CASSQGWNVGGELFF. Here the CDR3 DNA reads TGTGCCAGCAGCCAAGGTTGGAATGTCGGCGGGGAGCTGTTTTTT.